These 3 T cell receptor beta chains were all obtained from the same sample, sequenced in a study of T cells after yellow fever vaccination. TCRdb used MiXCR to reprocess the 5' RACE reads, holding one entry per CDR3 protein. The sample comprises hundreds of thousands of distinct CDR3 sequences, roughly 6.1% of which are singletons, and over 12% rests with the top ten. Sequencing was performed on PBMCs, taken 5 days after the yellow fever booster vaccination. The receptors stem from a man aged 25-45 years who received the YFV17D yellow fever vaccine.

This clonotype was observed at least ten times. The genes are TRBV6-5 and TRBJ2-7; 8 nucleotides match TRBD2. The CDR3 length is 15 residues. CDR1 is MNHEY and CDR2 is SVGAGI in the germline V gene. V shed 0 bases, J shed 0 bases, and the junction held 1 base outside the gene matches. The CDR3 spells CASSYSAGGSYEQYF. In nucleotides, the CDR3 is TGTGCCAGCAGTTACTCTGCGGGAGGCTCCTACGAGCAGTACTTC.

This clonotype appeared a few times. The rearrangement links TRBV10-3 to TRBJ2-5; D remains unclear. This CDR3 region has 13 residues. Germline V gives CDR1 ENHRY, CDR2 SYGVKD. Trimming pared 5 bases from V and 2 bases from J, leaving 9 bases between. The CDR3 nucleotides read TGTGCCATCAGTCCGGACCATCAAGAGACCCAGTACTTC. It is translated as CAISPDHQETQYF.

J is TRBJ1-2 and V is TRBV6-2 or TRBV6-3; no clear D. The CDR3 spans 14 residues. The germline CDR1 and CDR2 sequences are MNHEY and SVGEGT. V was clipped by 5 bases and J by 6 bases, with 16 bases between them. The CDR3 DNA reads as TGTGCCAGCAGTCTATTCCCGCCGGGAGATGGCTACACCTTC. Its translation: CASSLFPPGDGYTF.